These T cell receptor beta chains were read from a single sample in a study of shared clonotypes between healthy human individuals. The data were produced by immunoSEQ multiplex PCR, yet TCRdb's version contains in-frame clones alone and is incomplete. Of 750,000 to 1,000,000 clones in the sample, 80% to 95% were seen once. The sequenced material came from naive CD8+ T cells sorted from blood. Every receptor here comes from a man under 40 in good health. Both conserved end residues are trimmed from each CDR3.

v_call	cdr3_aa
TRBV7-9	ASSLEGTNTGELF
TRBV5-4	ASSPGLAGVNEQF
TRBV28	ASSLRLAGSSSYEQY
TRBV7-8	ASSLEVTGTYEQY
TRBV9	ASSPHQGSSTDTQY
TRBV4-1	ASSQEGGSSYNEQF
TRBV29-1	SDESEAGTQY
TRBV7-8	ASSPGRNSAYEQY
TRBV5-1	ASSLASSYEQY
TRBV7-2	ASSPDITGELF
TRBV30	AWDSRGVYNEQF
TRBV28	ASSLSGTAPYWYYEQY
TRBV28	ASSGLGREPTDTQY
TRBV27	ASNPAGAADTQY
TRBV7-8	ASSSLAGGWDEQF
TRBV27	ASSWTENQPQH
TRBV28	ASSSPRGQETQY
TRBV7-9	ASSLVIAGEETQY
TRBV29-1	SVVTGLAGELF
TRBV5-1	ASSLKPDRVDEKLF
TRBV6-1	ASSEYGGGNEQF
TRBV4-2	ASGRGGPNEQY
TRBV27	ASSQPWTGDNEQF
TRBV15	ATSRGWDMGSGANVLT
TRBV9	ASSVAGLASYNEQF
TRBV25-1	ASTPTPDTSYEQY
TRBV5-6	ASRSVGSSTDTQY
TRBV7-9	ASSLGGGGAYNEQF
TRBV5-1	ASRVRDEQF
TRBV7-8	ASSLSPEIYSNQPQH
TRBV18	ASSPDGQGKTQY
TRBV14	ASSQGDGPAWEQY
TRBV4-1	ASSQLQSSGANVLT